These 11 T cell receptor beta chains were all obtained from the same sample, sequenced in a study of neurological immune-mediated disorders. TCRdb called the 5' RACE reads again in MiXCR, with one record for every CDR3 protein. The sample comprises approximately 74,000 distinct CDR3 sequences, approximately 5.2% of which are singletons, and 6% to 9.5% rests with the top ten. Source material: PBMCs. The source of these receptors is a man aged 18 to 30 with multiple sclerosis.

Note on this clonotype: Being one base from a much bigger clone, this may be a read error. V gene TRBV28 combines with J gene TRBJ1-2; D perhaps matches TRBD1 (5 bases). Trimming removed 9 bases at V and 2 bases at J, with 19 bases between. Germline V lookup: CDR1 MDHEN, CDR2 SYDVKM. The CDR3 covers 15 residues. The CDR3 spells CASKPTPGTNYGYTF. Written as DNA, the CDR3 is TGTGCCAGTAAACCGACACCGGGGACCAACTATGGCTACACCTTC.

This clonotype was found many times. This chain links TRBV9 with TRBJ2-3, with D possibly matching TRBD2 (5 bases). Germline V CDR1 and CDR2: SGDLS, YYNGEE. V shed 3 bases and J shed 1 base, with 15 bases lying between them. There are 16 residues in the CDR3. The CDR3 nucleotides are TGTGCCAGCAGCGCGTCCGCCGGGGTTGGCACAGATACGCAGTATTTT. It specifies CASSASAGVGTDTQYF.

This clonotype was counted at least ten times. The J gene is TRBJ2-7, the V gene TRBV7-6; weak D call: TRBD1 (5 bases). The germline CDR1 and CDR2 sequences are SGHVS and FNYEAQ. CDR3 length: 12 amino acids. V lost 5 bases and J 11 bases, leaving 16 bases between the germline ends. CDR3 in amino acids: CASSPPQGLKYF. CDR3 nucleotides: TGTGCCAGCAGCCCTCCCCAGGGCCTCAAGTACTTC.

This clonotype appeared many times. The V and J genes are TRBV12-3 or TRBV12-4 and TRBJ1-4, with D maybe TRBD1 (6 bases). The CDR3 length is 14 residues. The ends were cut back, 6 bases at V and 3 bases at J, with 11 bases in the middle. The CDR3, as DNA: TGTGCCAGCAGCTTGGACAGCTCTAATGAAAAACTGTTTTTT. Encoded protein: CASSLDSSNEKLFF.

This clonotype was seen at least ten times. The chain couples TRBV7-2 to TRBJ1-2; 8 nucleotides agree with TRBD1. The ends lost 5 bases at V and 1 base at J; junction bases unmatched: 9. Germline CDR1 reads SGHTA; CDR2 reads FQGNSA. The CDR3 runs 16 residues. The CDR3 DNA reads as TGTGCCAGCAGCGGGACACAGGGGGGACATAACTATGGCTACACCTTC. As protein: CASSGTQGGHNYGYTF.

A few counts support this clonotype. One base away lies a much larger clone, so this may be a sequencing read error. V usage is TRBV20-1 and J usage is TRBJ2-5; D perhaps matches TRBD2 (5 bases). Trimming took 7 bases from V and 3 from J, leaving 18 bases between them. There are 14 residues in the CDR3. The germline V gene encodes CDR1 DFQATT and CDR2 SNEGSKA (reference sequence). In DNA form, the CDR3 reads TGCAGTGGGTTACCGGGAAAGGGAGAAGAGACCCAGTACTTC. Translation: CSGLPGKGEETQYF.

This clonotype was recorded at least ten times. The V call is TRBV20-1, the J call TRBJ2-7; 9 bases fit TRBD2. Germline loops: CDR1 DFQATT, CDR2 SNEGSKA (reference sequence). Trimming took 3 bases from V and 3 from J; bases not matched to a gene: 6. There are 14 residues in the CDR3. CDR3 DNA: TGCAGTGCTAGCCCGACTAGCGGCGTCTACGAGCAGTACTTC. This encodes CSASPTSGVYEQYF.

The table lists this clonotype with many counts. This chain links TRBV2 with TRBJ2-3; no clear D gene. Trimming left V 4 bases short and J 9 bases short, with 11 bases between. Germline V gene lookup returns CDR1 SNHLY and CDR2 FYNNEI. CDR3 length: 12 amino acids. The CDR3 region has the DNA TGTGCCAGCAGTGTCAGAGGTGGGACGCAGTATTTT. Translating it yields CASSVRGGTQYF.

This clonotype was observed many times. In nucleotides, the CDR3 is TGCAGTGCTAGACGCGGGGGGGCCGTGTACAATGAGCAGTTCTTC. Protein sequence: CSARRGGAVYNEQFF. This rearrangement joins TRBV20-1 to TRBJ2-1, with 9 nucleotides matching TRBD2. Trimming removed 2 bases from V and 4 bases from J; junction bases left unmatched: 6. This CDR3 is 15 amino acids long. Germline V gene sequence: CDR1 DFQATT, CDR2 SNEGSKA (reference sequence).

This clonotype was observed a handful of times. A much larger clone lies a single base off, so this may be a read error. The chain recombines TRBV20-1 with TRBJ1-4; possible D gene TRBD1, 5 bases. The V end lost 3 bases, the J end lost 8 bases, and 13 bases lay between the germline ends. The CDR3 has 13 residues. The germline gives CDR1 DFQATT, CDR2 SNEGSKA (reference sequence). The CDR3 nucleotides are TGCAGTGCTAGGGGGGGAAAGGGGGAAAAACTGTTTTTT. This translates into CSARGGKGEKLFF.

This clonotype was seen many times. Here the CDR3 reads CASTGRGGRITGELFF. In DNA form, the CDR3 reads TGTGCCAGCACCGGCCGGGGCGGGAGAATCACCGGGGAGCTGTTTTTT. The rearrangement uses TRBV12-3 or TRBV12-4 and TRBJ2-2; 7 bases fit TRBD2. The CDR3 contains 16 residues. The V segment lost 7 bases and the J segment 4 bases; nucleotides outside the gene matches: 12.